These T cell receptor beta chains were read from a single sample in a study of blood T cell repertoires in COVID-19. Generated by immunoSEQ multiplex PCR, the TCRdb table keeps only in-frame clones and is missing some. The sample lists approximately 190,000 clones, 88% occurring once. Input material: peripheral blood. The source is a woman between 40 and 55 years old who had recovered from COVID-19. Each CDR3 is given with its conserved first and last residue. D genes are given only for firm matches. Size tells how often a clone was seen (once, few, many) or the class of an expanded clone, and some rows leave it out.

J | D | size | V | CDR3 | DNA
TRBJ2-2 | - | - | TRBV18 | CASSPNEVFSGNTGELFF | TGTGCCAGCTCACCTAACGAAGTCTTTTCAGGGAACACCGGGGAGCTGTTTTTT
TRBJ1-1 | TRBD1 | - | TRBV6-5 | CASSYGQGASTEAFF | TGTGCCAGCAGTTACGGACAGGGGGCAAGCACTGAAGCTTTCTTT
TRBJ2-1 | TRBD2 | - | TRBV19 | CASSIIRLAQSYNEQFF | TGTGCCAGTAGTATCATCCGACTAGCGCAATCCTACAATGAGCAGTTCTTC
TRBJ2-6 | - | - | TRBV24-1 | CATSDTRTGTGANVLTF | TGTGCCACCAGTGATACTCGAACAGGGACTGGGGCCAACGTCCTGACTTTC
TRBJ1-6 | TRBD1 | few | TRBV5-6 | CASSPTPTGGFYNSPLHF | TGTGCCAGCAGCCCGACACCCACAGGGGGCTTCTATAATTCACCCCTCCACTTT
TRBJ1-4 | - | - | TRBV19 | CASSILQGRLNEKLFF | TGTGCCAGTAGTATACTCCAGGGGCGCCTTAATGAAAAACTGTTTTTT
TRBJ2-1 | - | - | TRBV7-9 | CASSSLSGGVSNEQFF | TGTGCCAGCAGCTCTCTGAGCGGAGGGGTCTCCAATGAGCAGTTCTTC
TRBJ2-1 | - | - | TRBV7-6 | CASSMALLSYNEQFF | TGTGCCAGCAGCATGGCTCTCCTCTCCTACAATGAGCAGTTCTTC
TRBJ2-3 | - | - | TRBV21-1 | CASSSLTSGRASRSDAQYF | TGTGCCAGCAGCTCGTTGACTAGCGGGCGGGCCAGCCGCTCAGATGCGCAGTATTTT
TRBJ1-1 | - | few | TRBV10-2 | CASKVDWNTEAFF | TGCGCCAGCAAAGTGGACTGGAACACTGAAGCTTTCTTT
TRBJ1-5 | - | - | TRBV3-1/TRBV3-2 | CASSLGTGGALYSNQPQHF | TGTGCCAGCAGCCTCGGCACGGGAGGCGCCCTTTATAGCAATCAGCCCCAGCATTTT
TRBJ2-6 | TRBD2 | - | TRBV28 | CASSFREGSSSGANVLTF | TGTGCCAGCAGTTTTAGGGAGGGGTCAAGCTCTGGGGCCAACGTCCTGACTTTC
TRBJ2-7 | TRBD2 | - | TRBV6-5 | CASSYGTSGSYEQYF | TGTGCCAGCAGTTATGGGACTAGCGGATCCTACGAGCAGTACTTC
TRBJ2-5 | - | - | TRBV5-5 | CASSLTGETQYF | TGTGCCAGCAGCTTGACCGGAGAGACCCAGTACTTC
TRBJ1-6 | TRBD1 | - | TRBV30 | CAWSLHETGDLYNSPLHF | TGTGCCTGGAGCCTCCACGAGACAGGGGATTTATATAATTCACCCCTCCACTTT
TRBJ2-1 | TRBD2 | - | TRBV30 | CACTLAGKYEQFF | TGTGCCTGTACACTAGCGGGAAAGTATGAGCAGTTCTTC
TRBJ1-1 | - | - | TRBV3-1/TRBV3-2 | CASSPAGWGANTEAFF | TGTGCCAGCAGCCCAGCGGGATGGGGAGCGAACACTGAAGCTTTCTTT
TRBJ1-6 | - | - | TRBV25-1 | CASSDPGSLGSPLHF | TGTGCCAGCAGTGATCCAGGGTCTTTAGGATCACCCCTCCACTTT
TRBJ1-5 | - | once | TRBV7-4 | CASRTFGQFSNQPQHF | TGTGCCAGCAGAACCTTTGGACAGTTTAGCAATCAGCCCCAGCATTTT
TRBJ1-3 | TRBD1 | - | TRBV19 | CASKDRDNSGNTIYF | TGTGCCAGCAAAGACAGGGATAACTCTGGAAACACCATATATTTT
TRBJ2-2 | TRBD2 | - | TRBV12-5 | CASGFVLAGPNTGELFF | TGTGCTAGTGGTTTCGTCCTAGCGGGACCGAACACCGGGGAGCTGTTTTTT
TRBJ1-6 | TRBD1 | once | TRBV3-1/TRBV3-2 | CASRSGGDSPLHF | TGTGCCAGCAGGTCAGGGGGCGATTCACCCCTCCACTTT
TRBJ2-5 | - | once | TRBV10-3 | CAISESTGFGETQYF | TGTGCCATCAGTGAGTCAACGGGTTTTGGGGAGACCCAGTACTTC
TRBJ2-3 | - | - | TRBV18 | CASSPRSDSSTDTQYF | TGTGCCAGCTCACCTCGAAGCGATTCTAGCACAGATACGCAGTATTTT
TRBJ1-2 | TRBD1 | - | TRBV27 | CATTPGQEHLPLYGYTF | TGTGCCACTACACCGGGACAGGAGCATCTCCCTCTCTATGGCTACACCTTC
TRBJ1-2 | TRBD1 | - | TRBV4-2 | CASSQEHSAGGYGYTF | TGTGCCAGCAGCCAAGAACACAGCGCAGGGGGCTATGGCTACACCTTC
TRBJ1-5 | TRBD1 | - | TRBV7-9 | CASSTTGSAQPQHF | TGTGCCAGCAGCACGACAGGGTCGGCTCAGCCCCAGCATTTT
TRBJ2-3 | TRBD1 | - | TRBV6-5 | CASNPRTGGTDTQYF | TGTGCCAGCAATCCCCGGACAGGGGGGACAGATACGCAGTATTTT
TRBJ1-1 | - | - | TRBV19 | CASSIVSGQNTEAFF | TGTGCCAGTAGTATAGTTTCAGGCCAGAACACTGAAGCTTTCTTT
TRBJ1-1 | - | - | TRBV19 | CASSIEGGVMNTEAFF | TGTGCCAGTAGTATAGAGGGCGGGGTGATGAACACTGAAGCTTTCTTT
TRBJ2-2 | TRBD1 | - | TRBV12-5 | CASAPAGGRTGELFF | TGTGCTAGTGCCCCGGCAGGGGGCCGAACCGGGGAGCTGTTTTTT
TRBJ2-3 | - | - | TRBV19 | CASSLSGPGRTQYF | TGTGCCAGTAGCCTTAGCGGCCCGGGTCGTACGCAGTATTTT
TRBJ1-5 | - | few | TRBV21-1 | CASSHRSWSHNQPQHF | TGTGCCAGCAGCCATCGCTCGTGGTCACACAATCAGCCCCAGCATTTT
TRBJ2-2 | - | once | TRBV5-8 | CATRSTGELFF | TGTGCCACTCGGTCCACCGGGGAGCTGTTTTTT
TRBJ2-3 | TRBD2 | - | TRBV5-6 | CASSTEGLASDTQYF | TGTGCCAGCAGCACTGAAGGACTAGCCTCAGATACGCAGTATTTT
TRBJ2-3 | TRBD1 | - | TRBV15 | CATSRAAGTGGRADTQYF | TGTGCCACCAGCAGAGCCGCCGGGACAGGGGGCAGGGCAGATACGCAGTATTTT
TRBJ2-6 | - | - | TRBV9 | CASSFPGDSGANVLTF | TGTGCCAGCAGCTTCCCAGGGGACTCTGGGGCCAACGTCCTGACTTTC
TRBJ2-1 | TRBD2 | - | TRBV28 | CASSTTGLAGGPSSYNEQFF | TGTGCCAGCAGCACTACTGGACTAGCGGGAGGGCCAAGCTCCTACAATGAGCAGTTCTTC
TRBJ1-3 | TRBD1 | - | TRBV7-9 | CASSPPGQGSGNTIYF | TGTGCCAGCAGCCCGCCGGGACAGGGCTCTGGAAACACCATATATTTT
TRBJ1-6 | TRBD1 | once | TRBV2 | CASSDLGQLNSPLHF | TGTGCCAGCAGTGATCTGGGACAGTTAAATTCACCCCTCCACTTT
TRBJ2-7 | TRBD2 | - | TRBV27 | CASRGEGFSSYEQYF | TGTGCCAGCAGGGGGGAGGGCTTCAGCTCCTACGAGCAGTACTTC
TRBJ2-5 | - | - | TRBV20-1 | CSASSPGETQYF | TGCAGTGCTAGTTCCCCGGGGGAGACCCAGTACTTC
TRBJ2-5 | TRBD2 | once | TRBV7-2 | CASSYGLAAETQYF | TGTGCCAGCAGCTACGGACTAGCGGCTGAGACCCAGTACTTC
TRBJ2-7 | TRBD2 | - | TRBV27 | CASSLSPALRGSPHEQYF | TGTGCCAGCAGTTTAAGCCCGGCCCTTCGCGGGAGTCCCCACGAGCAGTACTTC
TRBJ1-1 | - | - | TRBV29-1 | CSVRDLNTEAFF | TGCAGCGTGAGGGACTTGAACACTGAAGCTTTCTTT
TRBJ2-7 | TRBD2 | - | TRBV28 | CASRSGLLYEQYF | TGTGCCAGCCGCTCGGGACTACTCTACGAGCAGTACTTC
TRBJ1-2 | - | - | TRBV7-9 | CASSFGGTTNYGYTF | TGTGCCAGCAGCTTCGGGGGGACAACAAACTATGGCTACACCTTC
TRBJ2-1 | TRBD1 | - | TRBV5-1 | CASSPGQGWEQFF | TGCGCCAGCAGCCCCGGACAGGGCTGGGAGCAGTTCTTC